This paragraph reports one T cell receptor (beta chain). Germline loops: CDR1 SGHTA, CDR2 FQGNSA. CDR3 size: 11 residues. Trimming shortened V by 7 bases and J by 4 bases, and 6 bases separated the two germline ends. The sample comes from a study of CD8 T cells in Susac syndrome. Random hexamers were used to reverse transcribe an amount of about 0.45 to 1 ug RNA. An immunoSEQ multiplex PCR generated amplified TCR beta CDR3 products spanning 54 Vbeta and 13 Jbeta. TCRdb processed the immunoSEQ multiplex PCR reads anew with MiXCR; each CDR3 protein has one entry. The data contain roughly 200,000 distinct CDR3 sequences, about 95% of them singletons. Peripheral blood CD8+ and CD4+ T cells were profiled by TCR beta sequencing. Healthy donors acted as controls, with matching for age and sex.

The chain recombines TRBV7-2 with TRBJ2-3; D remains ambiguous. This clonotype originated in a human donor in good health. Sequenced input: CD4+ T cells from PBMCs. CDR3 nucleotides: TGTGCCAGCACCTTGTCAGATACGCAGTATTTT. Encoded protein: CASTLSDTQYF.